This T cell receptor beta chain was recorded in a study of T cells in Graves' hyperthyroidism and ophthalmopathy (dated by TCRdb to the late 2010s). About the investigation overall: Peripheral blood samples were taken at the time of initial diagnosis, prior to any treatment. To identify distinguishing TCR V-J signatures, a discovery cohort of around 98 patients was used, comprising approximately 40 with Graves' ophthalmopathy and roughly 60 with stable Graves' hyperthyroidism. Prospective prediction of ophthalmopathy was tested in an independent validation cohort of 18 to 20 hyperthyroidism patients and around 16 patients who later progressed to ophthalmopathy. The 95 to 100 discovery patients were divided at random into training and test sets in a 7:3 ratio. The study also compared thyroid tissue and blood T-cell repertoires from 5 to 7 Graves' hyperthyroidism patients. After blood sampling, hyperthyroidism patients were treated with methimazole at a starting dose of 30 mg daily, and ophthalmopathy patients were treated with high-dose intravenous methylprednisolone. The paper reports TCR Vbeta CDR3 sequencing of approximately 140 peripheral blood samples: around 45 ophthalmopathy, around 80 hyperthyroidism and approximately 17 progressor patients. General study outcomes and caveats: In validation, the model predicted progression to ophthalmopathy with approximately 71% sensitivity and approximately 72% specificity, a median of roughly seven months before onset. Most expanded thyroid clonotypes (frequency above 0.001) were also detected in blood, suggesting blood repertoires may reflect thyroid immune responses. No statistical method was used to set the sample size in advance, and investigators knew the group allocation. In cross-validation, a model built on a 13 V-J signature told ophthalmopathy apart from stable hyperthyroidism with roughly 87% sensitivity and about 81% specificity, and in testing the same model reached 80%/75%.

This clonotype was found many times. The antigen it binds to is not known. Base qualities were left out, and no much larger clone turns up one base away. Moderately to severely active disease, a Clinical Activity Score of at least 3, a NOSPECS grade of at least 4, and a duration under 3 months were present in ophthalmopathy patients. Any patient with an uncontrolled infection, another autoimmune disease, pregnancy or lactation was excluded. Clinical symptoms, serum thyroxine and TRAb, thyroid ultrasound, and orbital computed tomography formed the basis for the diagnoses. PBMCs were isolated from roughly 10 ml of fresh peripheral blood by Ficoll-Paque density gradient centrifugation. Trizol reagent was used to extract total RNA, and RNA quality was then checked on an Agilent 2100 Bioanalyzer. TCR beta CDR3 regions were amplified from RNA transcripts. The TCR CDR3 was subjected to a first round of RT-PCR using the HTBI primer set and the Qiagen OneStep RT-PCR kit. Libraries were constructed in a second round of multiplex PCR, after which size selection and purification were carried out. Libraries were sequenced paired-end with 100 bp reads on an Illumina HiSeq2000. On the authors' methods: Raw data were processed with SOAPnuke, discarding reads with adapters, uncalled bases, mean Phred below 15, or no exact constant-primer or identifier match. High-quality paired reads were merged with COPE v1.2.5, and unique nucleotide sequences were defined as clonotypes. MiTCR v1.1 was used to align clonotypes to the IMGT TRBV, TRBD and TRBJ reference segments. Only V-J combinations with frequency above 0.0001, covering 98% to 99.2% of repertoires, were analysed. A TCS score was defined as the ratio between F50 (clonal expansion) and ExV (chaos), using BLOSUM62-based TCRdist between CDR3 peptides within each V-J. Welch's t-statistics and random forest reduced 500 to 550 V-J features to 13, which were used in a naive Bayes classifier (R e1071). TCRdb trimmed the raw reads at Q25, called clones with MiXCR and kept productive beta chains. Identical CDR3 protein sequences are pooled into one entry, listed with their most common genes and DNA. The V and J calls reflect TCRdb's pipeline rather than the authors' work. The sample table holds roughly 290,000 distinct CDR3 sequences, of which about a sixth were seen once. The ten largest clones add up to over 45% of the sample.

Material for sequencing was blood. The receptor's source is a woman aged 60 to 75 with Graves' ophthalmopathy.

The DNA sequence follows: TGTGCCAGCAGCCCAGCGGGGCGAACCCAAGAGACCCAGTACTTC. Its product reads: CASSPAGRTQETQYF. This sequence uses TRBV12-3 or TRBV12-4 and TRBJ2-5, with TRBD2 matching 7 junction bases. The CDR3 starts with the cysteine, ends with the phenylalanine, and has 15 residues. Just CDR3 DNA is preserved here, 45 bases in frame from base 1. At the junction V is shortened by 6 bases and J by 1 base; bases outside the gene matches: 8.